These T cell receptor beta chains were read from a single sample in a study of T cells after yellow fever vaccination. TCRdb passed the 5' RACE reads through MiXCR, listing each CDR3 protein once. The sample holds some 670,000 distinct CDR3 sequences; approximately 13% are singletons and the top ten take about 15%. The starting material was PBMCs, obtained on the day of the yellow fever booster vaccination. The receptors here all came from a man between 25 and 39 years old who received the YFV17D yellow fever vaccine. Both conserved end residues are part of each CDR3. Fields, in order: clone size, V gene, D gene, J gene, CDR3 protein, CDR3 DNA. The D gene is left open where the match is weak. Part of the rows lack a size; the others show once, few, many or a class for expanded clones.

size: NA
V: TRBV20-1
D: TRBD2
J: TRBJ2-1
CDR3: CSARVGGLAGGEFF
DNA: TGCAGTGCTAGAGTTGGGGGACTAGCGGGAGGGGAGTTCTTC

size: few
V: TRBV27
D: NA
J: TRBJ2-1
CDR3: CASRRAGGNEQFF
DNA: TGTGCCAGCAGGCGAGCAGGCGGCAATGAGCAGTTCTTC

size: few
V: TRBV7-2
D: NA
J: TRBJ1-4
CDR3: CASSYWANNEKLFF
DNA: TGTGCCAGCAGCTACTGGGCCAATAATGAAAAACTGTTTTTT

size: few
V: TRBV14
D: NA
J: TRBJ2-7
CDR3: CASSQVSGGEQYF
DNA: TGTGCCAGCAGCCAAGTCTCTGGGGGCGAGCAGTACTTC

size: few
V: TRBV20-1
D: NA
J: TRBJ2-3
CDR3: CSARLVSTDTQYF
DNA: TGCAGTGCTCGACTCGTAAGCACAGATACGCAGTATTTT

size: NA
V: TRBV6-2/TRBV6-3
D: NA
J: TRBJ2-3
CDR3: CASTKKGSDTQYF
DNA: TGTGCCAGCACCAAAAAGGGGAGCGATACGCAGTATTTT

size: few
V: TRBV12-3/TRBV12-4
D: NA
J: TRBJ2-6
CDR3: CASTRLRSGANVLTF
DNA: TGTGCCAGCACCAGGCTGCGCTCTGGGGCCAACGTCCTGACTTTC

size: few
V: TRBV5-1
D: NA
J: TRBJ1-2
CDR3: CASSLQDGDYGYTF
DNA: TGCGCCAGCAGCTTGCAGGACGGGGACTATGGCTACACCTTC

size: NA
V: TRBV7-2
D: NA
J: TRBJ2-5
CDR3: CASSLAPGIQETQYF
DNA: TGTGCCAGCAGCTTAGCGCCGGGGATACAAGAGACCCAGTACTTC

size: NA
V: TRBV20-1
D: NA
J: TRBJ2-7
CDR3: CSASRGSPYEQYF
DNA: TGCAGTGCTAGTCGTGGGAGCCCCTACGAGCAGTACTTC

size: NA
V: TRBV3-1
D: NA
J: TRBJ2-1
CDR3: CAFSFEIPNQFF
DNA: TGTGCCTTCAGTTTTGAGATCCCCAACCAGTTCTTC

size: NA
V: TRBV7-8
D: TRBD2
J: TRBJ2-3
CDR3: CASTLLAGTDTQYF
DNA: TGTGCCAGCACCCTACTAGCGGGAACAGATACGCAGTATTTT

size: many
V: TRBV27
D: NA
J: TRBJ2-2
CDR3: CASSLRARGSGELFF
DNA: TGTGCCAGCAGTTTAAGGGCTCGCGGGTCTGGGGAGCTGTTTTTT

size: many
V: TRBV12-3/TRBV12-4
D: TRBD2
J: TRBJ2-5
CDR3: CASSPTGGFGTQYF
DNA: TGTGCCAGCAGTCCCACCGGGGGGTTTGGGACCCAGTACTTC

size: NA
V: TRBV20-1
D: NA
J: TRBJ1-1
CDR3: CSARDGDTEAFF
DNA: TGCAGTGCGAGGGACGGGGACACTGAAGCTTTCTTT

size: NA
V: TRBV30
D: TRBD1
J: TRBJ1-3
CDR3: CAWSVGGRNGNTIYF
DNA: TGTGCCTGGAGTGTAGGGGGCAGAAATGGAAACACCATATATTTT

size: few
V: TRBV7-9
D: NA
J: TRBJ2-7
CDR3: CASRVSGAYEQYF
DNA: TGTGCCAGCAGGGTCTCAGGGGCCTACGAGCAGTACTTC

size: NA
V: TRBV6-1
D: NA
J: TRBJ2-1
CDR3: CASSTGGGYNEQFF
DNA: TGTGCCAGCAGTACAGGGGGGGGTTACAATGAGCAGTTCTTC

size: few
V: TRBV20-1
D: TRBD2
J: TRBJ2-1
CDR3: CSAALAAIGEQFF
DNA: TGCAGTGCAGCACTAGCGGCCATCGGTGAGCAGTTCTTC

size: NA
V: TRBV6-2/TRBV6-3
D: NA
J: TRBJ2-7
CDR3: CASSYRTAFYEQYF
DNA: TGTGCCAGCAGTTATAGGACGGCGTTCTACGAGCAGTACTTC

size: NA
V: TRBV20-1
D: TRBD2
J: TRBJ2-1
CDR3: CSARPLAAGGHEQFF
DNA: TGCAGTGCTCGCCCGCTAGCGGCCGGCGGGCATGAGCAGTTCTTC

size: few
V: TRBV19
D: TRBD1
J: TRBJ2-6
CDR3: CASSDPGQGSGANVLTF
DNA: TGTGCCAGTAGTGACCCGGGACAGGGGTCTGGGGCCAACGTCCTGACTTTC

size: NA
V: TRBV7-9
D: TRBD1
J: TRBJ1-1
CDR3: CASSPRTGEAEDFF
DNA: TGTGCCAGCAGCCCTCGGACAGGGGAGGCTGAAGATTTCTTT

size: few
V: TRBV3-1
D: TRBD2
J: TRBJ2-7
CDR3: CASSQGLRLKAGEQYF
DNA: TGTGCCAGCAGCCAAGGTCTTCGATTAAAAGCGGGAGAGCAGTACTTC

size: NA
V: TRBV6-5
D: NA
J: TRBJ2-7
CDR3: CASSYSSWGNEQYF
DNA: TGTGCCAGCAGTTACTCGAGTTGGGGGAACGAGCAGTACTTC

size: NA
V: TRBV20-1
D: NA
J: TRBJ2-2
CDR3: CSASRRSNTGELFF
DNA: TGCAGTGCTAGTCGCAGGTCGAACACCGGGGAGCTGTTTTTT

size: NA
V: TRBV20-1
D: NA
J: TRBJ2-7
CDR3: CSASASSFPYEQYF
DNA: TGCAGTGCTAGTGCTTCAAGTTTCCCCTACGAGCAGTACTTC

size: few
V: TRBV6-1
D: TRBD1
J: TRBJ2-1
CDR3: CASAGAGTVYNEQFF
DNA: TGTGCCAGCGCAGGGGCTGGGACAGTGTACAATGAGCAGTTCTTC

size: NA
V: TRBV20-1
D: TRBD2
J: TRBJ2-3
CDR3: CSASVVAGADTQYF
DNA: TGCAGTGCTAGCGTGGTAGCGGGTGCAGATACGCAGTATTTT

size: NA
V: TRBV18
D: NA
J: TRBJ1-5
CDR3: CASSPRQDPQQPQHF
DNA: TGTGCCAGCTCACCACGACAGGACCCGCAGCAGCCCCAGCATTTT

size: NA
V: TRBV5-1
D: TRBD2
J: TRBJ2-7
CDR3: CASTRGTGTSGYYEQYF
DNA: TGCGCCAGCACCAGGGGCACTGGGACTAGCGGGTACTACGAGCAGTACTTC

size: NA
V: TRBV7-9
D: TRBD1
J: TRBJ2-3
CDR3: CASSTGTGVTDTQYF
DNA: TGTGCCAGCAGCACCGGGACAGGGGTCACAGATACGCAGTATTTT

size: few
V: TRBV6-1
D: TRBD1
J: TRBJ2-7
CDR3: CASSFDRAYEQYF
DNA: TGTGCCAGCAGCTTCGACAGGGCCTACGAGCAGTACTTC

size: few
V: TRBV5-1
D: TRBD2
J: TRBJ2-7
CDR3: CASSLVTSGQLKEQYF
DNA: TGCGCCAGCAGCTTGGTTACTAGCGGGCAGTTGAAAGAGCAGTACTTC

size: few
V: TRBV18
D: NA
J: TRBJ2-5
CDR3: CASSPRRQETQYF
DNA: TGTGCCAGCTCACCGCGGCGGCAAGAGACCCAGTACTTC

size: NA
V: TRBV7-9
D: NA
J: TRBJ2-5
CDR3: CASSLGTEAQETQYF
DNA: TGTGCCAGCAGCTTAGGGACGGAAGCCCAAGAGACCCAGTACTTC

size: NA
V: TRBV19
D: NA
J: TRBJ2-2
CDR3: CASSIAGKGTGELFF
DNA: TGTGCCAGTAGTATCGCGGGAAAGGGCACCGGGGAGCTGTTTTTT

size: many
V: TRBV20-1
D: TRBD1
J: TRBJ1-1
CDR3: CSAPDRGKTMGTEAFF
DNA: TGCAGTGCCCCCGACAGGGGGAAGACAATGGGCACTGAAGCTTTCTTT

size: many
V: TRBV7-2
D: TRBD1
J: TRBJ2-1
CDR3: CASSSDRGLYNEQFF
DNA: TGTGCCAGCAGCTCGGACAGGGGGTTGTACAATGAGCAGTTCTTC

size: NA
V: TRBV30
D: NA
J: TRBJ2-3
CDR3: CAWSPPLDTQYF
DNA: TGTGCCTGGAGTCCACCCCTGGATACGCAGTATTTT

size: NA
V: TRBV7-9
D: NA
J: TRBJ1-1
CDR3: CASSTGRSNTEAFF
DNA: TGTGCCAGCAGCACGGGACGGAGCAACACTGAAGCTTTCTTT

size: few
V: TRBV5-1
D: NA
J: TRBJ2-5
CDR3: CASSEGVETQYF
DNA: TGCGCCAGCAGCGAAGGGGTGGAGACCCAGTACTTC

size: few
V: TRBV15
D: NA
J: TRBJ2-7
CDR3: CATSLTSFSGEQYF
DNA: TGTGCCACCAGCCTTACTAGTTTTTCAGGGGAGCAGTACTTC

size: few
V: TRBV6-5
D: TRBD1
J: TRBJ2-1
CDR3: CASSYSGTGSSSSYNEQFF
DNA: TGTGCCAGCAGTTACTCCGGGACAGGATCCTCGAGCTCCTACAATGAGCAGTTCTTC

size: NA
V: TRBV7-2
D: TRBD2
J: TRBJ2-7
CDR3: CASTIAGGVYEQYF
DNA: TGTGCCAGCACGATAGCGGGAGGGGTCTACGAGCAGTACTTC

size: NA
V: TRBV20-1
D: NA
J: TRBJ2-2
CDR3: CSARSSLPGRSGELFF
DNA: TGCAGTGCTAGGTCTTCGCTCCCCGGACGTTCCGGGGAGCTGTTTTTT

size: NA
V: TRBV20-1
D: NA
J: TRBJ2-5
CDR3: CSAATTSQETQYF
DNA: TGCAGTGCTGCAACGACTTCCCAAGAGACCCAGTACTTC

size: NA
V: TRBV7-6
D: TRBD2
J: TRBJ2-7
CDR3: CASSPRSGSGSEQYF
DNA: TGTGCCAGCAGCCCCAGGAGCGGGAGTGGAAGCGAGCAGTACTTC

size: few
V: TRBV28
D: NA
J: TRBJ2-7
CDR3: CASNLRLGSYEQYF
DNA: TGTGCCAGCAACCTACGACTGGGCTCCTACGAGCAGTACTTC

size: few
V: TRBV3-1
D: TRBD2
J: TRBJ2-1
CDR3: CASSQLLAGVHLRQFF
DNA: TGTGCCAGCAGCCAGCTGTTAGCGGGAGTTCATTTGCGGCAGTTCTTC

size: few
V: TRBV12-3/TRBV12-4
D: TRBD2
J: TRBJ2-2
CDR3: CASSWISPGLASGGTGELFF
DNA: TGTGCCAGCAGTTGGATATCGCCGGGACTAGCCTCAGGGGGCACCGGGGAGCTGTTTTTT

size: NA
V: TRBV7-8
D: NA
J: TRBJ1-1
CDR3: CASSVQTTEAFF
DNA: TGTGCCAGCAGCGTCCAGACCACTGAAGCTTTCTTT

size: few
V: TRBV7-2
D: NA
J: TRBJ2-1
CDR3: CASSFSSPVYNEQFF
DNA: TGTGCCAGCAGCTTTTCGTCCCCGGTATACAATGAGCAGTTCTTC

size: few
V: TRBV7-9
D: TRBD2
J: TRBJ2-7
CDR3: CASSNFAGDSYEQYF
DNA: TGTGCCAGCAGCAATTTCGCGGGAGACAGCTACGAGCAGTACTTC

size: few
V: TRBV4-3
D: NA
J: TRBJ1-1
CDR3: CASSQQGRPEAFF
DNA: TGCGCCAGCAGCCAACAGGGACGGCCTGAAGCTTTCTTT